A single sample gave rise to the 17 T cell receptor beta chains below, sequenced in a study of T cell repertoires in cytomegalovirus infection. Via MiXCR, TCRdb re-called the reads, giving one row per CDR3 protein. The table has about 320,000 distinct CDR3 sequences, around a tenth seen once; the top ten hold roughly 4%. Sequenced input: PBMCs. These receptor sequences come from a human donor in good health (CMV status not recorded). Some clones in this sample may be carry-over from other donors' samples.

In its sample, this clonotype was seen many times. The gene calls are TRBV7-2 and TRBJ2-7, with D tentatively TRBD2 (6 bases). CDR3 length equals 16 residues. Germline CDR1 reads SGHTA; CDR2 reads FQGNSA. Trimming cost V 1 base and J 5 bases, with 18 bases left between them. The CDR3 nucleotides read TGTGCCAGCAGCTTAGGGGGGACTTCCCTCAGCAACGAGCAGTACTTC. This encodes CASSLGGTSLSNEQYF.

At least ten counts were recorded for this clonotype. J is TRBJ2-7 and V is TRBV5-5; 9 nucleotides agree with TRBD1. The CDR3 is made up of 15 amino acids. The junction had 11 bases not matched to a gene; V was cut back by 4 bases and J by 6 bases. Per the germline V gene, CDR1 is SGHKS and CDR2 is YYEKEE (reference sequence). In DNA form, the CDR3 reads TGTGCCAGCAGCCCGCCGGGACAGGGTTCGCGCGAGCAGTACTTC. This gives the protein CASSPPGQGSREQYF.

This clonotype was observed a few times. The V call is TRBV28, the J call TRBJ2-5; D is possibly TRBD1 (7 bases). Germline loops: CDR1 MDHEN, CDR2 SYDVKM. CDR3 length: 14 amino acids. Between the trimmed V and J ends, which lost 6 bases and 5 bases, there was a span of 16 bases. The CDR3: CASSRLQGRETQYF. In nucleotides, the CDR3 is TGTGCCAGCAGCCGCTTACAGGGGAGGGAGACCCAGTACTTC.

A few counts support this clonotype. The chain joins TRBV12-3 or TRBV12-4 to TRBJ2-7, with D possibly TRBD2 on 5 matching bases. V was shortened by 7 bases and J by 2 bases, with 12 bases between the two germline ends. CDR3 length: 13 residues. The CDR3 loop is CASTPPGTYEQYF. The CDR3, as DNA: TGTGCCAGCACTCCCCCGGGAACCTACGAGCAGTACTTC.

This clonotype was detected a few times. The CDR3 region is CSARGGSAYGYTF. The CDR3 region has the DNA TGCAGTGCTAGAGGTGGGAGCGCTTATGGCTACACCTTC. The V call is TRBV20-1, the J call TRBJ1-2; D uncertain. Trimming left V 1 base short and J 5 bases short, with 11 bases between. The length of the CDR3 is 13 residues. CDR1 and CDR2 from the germline V gene are DFQATT and SNEGSKA (reference sequence).

J is TRBJ1-5 and V is TRBV7-2; D remains ambiguous. Germline loops: CDR1 SGHTA, CDR2 FQGNSA. V lost 3 bases to trimming and J lost 2 bases, with 8 bases between them. The CDR3 is made up of 14 amino acids. The CDR3 spells CASSFPAGNQPQHF. CDR3 bases: TGTGCCAGCAGCTTCCCGGCGGGCAATCAGCCCCAGCATTTT.

V and J are TRBV6-2 or TRBV6-3 and TRBJ2-2; TRBD2 aligns across 12 bases. From germline, CDR1 is MNHEY and CDR2 SVGEGT. The V and J ends lost 6 bases and 6 bases, in that order; junction bases with no gene match: 5. This CDR3 spans 15 amino acids. The CDR3 spells CASSLTSGSPGELFF. CDR3 sequence (DNA): TGTGCCAGCAGCCTGACTAGCGGGAGCCCCGGGGAGCTGTTTTTT.

This chain joins TRBV7-6 and TRBJ2-2; TRBD1 might be the D (5 bases). The germline V gene encodes CDR1 SGHVS and CDR2 FNYEAQ. The CDR3 is 16 amino acids. V lost 5 bases and J 4 bases, leaving 17 bases between the germline ends. The CDR3 is CASSPIRQGRTGELFF. The DNA for the CDR3 is TGTGCCAGCAGCCCCATCCGCCAGGGCCGCACCGGGGAGCTGTTTTTT.

The rearrangement links TRBV28 to TRBJ1-1; D may be TRBD1 (6 bases). Germline V gene data show CDR1 as MDHEN and CDR2 as SYDVKM. The CDR3 spans 16 residues. V lost 4 bases to trimming and J lost 4 bases, with 19 bases between them. DNA for the CDR3: TGTGCCAGCAGTTCCCCCGGGGGGCTAAGGAGCACTGAAGCTTTCTTT. It codes for CASSSPGGLRSTEAFF.

V gene TRBV7-3 combines with J gene TRBJ2-3; D might be TRBD2 (5 bases). Germline V gene data show CDR1 as SGHTA and CDR2 as FQGTGA. The V end was cut by 3 bases, the J end by 9 bases, with 13 bases between. The length of the CDR3 is 13 residues. CDR3 region: CASSFNSVGTQYF. In nucleotides, the CDR3 is TGTGCCAGCAGCTTCAATAGCGTAGGGACGCAGTATTTT.

This clonotype has a count of ten or more. This chain uses TRBV7-3 with TRBJ1-1, with D tentatively TRBD1 (5 bases). The CDR3 runs 14 residues. Germline-derived CDR1 and CDR2 are SGHTA and FQGTGA. Trimming took off 5 bases at V and 1 base at J, with 11 bases between the two ends. The CDR3 DNA reads TGTGCCAGCAGCCTCTTTGGGGCGAACACTGAAGCTTTCTTT. It translates to CASSLFGANTEAFF.

This clonotype was seen many times. The chain carries TRBV7-2 and TRBJ2-7; 9 bases are a match to TRBD2. The trim removed 1 base at V and 3 bases at J, leaving 7 bases unmatched. This CDR3 spans 16 amino acids. Germline CDR1 is SGHTA and CDR2 is FQGNSA. The DNA for the CDR3 is TGTGCCAGCAGCTTAGATGGAGCGGGGGGCTACTACGAGCAGTACTTC. Its translation is CASSLDGAGGYYEQYF. Using reference TRBV7-2 and TRBJ2-7 for the parts outside the CDR3, the full variable domain is GAGVSQSPSNKVTEKGKDVELRCDPISGHTALYWYRQSLGQGLEFLIYFQGNSAPDKSGLPSDRFSAERTGGSVSTLTIQRTQQEDSAVYLCASSLDGAGGYYEQYFGPGTRLTVT.

The chain is built from TRBV20-1 and TRBJ2-1; D ambiguous. V was cut by 6 bases and J by 6 bases, with 9 bases left in between. The CDR3 is 11 amino acids. Germline V gene lookup returns CDR1 DFQATT and CDR2 SNEGSKA (reference sequence). CDR3 amino acids: CSALRSNEQFF. In nucleotides, the CDR3 is TGCAGTGCACTAAGGAGCAATGAGCAGTTCTTC.

A few counts support this clonotype. V usage is TRBV10-3 and J usage is TRBJ2-1; D is undetermined. The CDR3 loop spans 15 amino acids. V dropped 5 bases and J dropped 4 bases, with 15 bases sitting between them. The germline gives CDR1 ENHRY, CDR2 SYGVKD. CDR3 region: CAISRGAVNYNEQFF. The DNA for the CDR3 is TGTGCCATCAGTCGCGGCGCGGTCAATTACAATGAGCAGTTCTTC.

The genes are TRBV9 and TRBJ1-3; D unresolved. CDR1 and CDR2 (germline): SGDLS, YYNGEE. The CDR3 runs 11 residues. Trimming cost V 0 bases and J 8 bases, with 3 bases left between them. The CDR3 nucleotides read TGTGCCAGCAGCGTAGAAGACACCATATATTTT. Translated: CASSVEDTIYF.

The rearrangement joins TRBV12-3 or TRBV12-4 to TRBJ1-2, with 8 bases matching TRBD1. J lost 3 bases, V lost 7 bases, and 10 bases had no gene match. This CDR3 has 15 residues. The CDR3 nucleotides are TGTGCCAGCAATCTGGATGGACAGGGCTACTATGGCTACACCTTC. Translation: CASNLDGQGYYGYTF.

CDR3 protein: CASSLGTGWPQHF. In DNA, the CDR3 is TGTGCCAGCAGCTTAGGAACAGGGTGGCCCCAGCATTTT. The V and J genes are TRBV7-9 and TRBJ1-5, with D tentatively TRBD1 (6 bases). Trimming took 1 base from V and 9 from J, leaving 10 bases between them. The CDR3 totals 13 residues. Germline CDR1 reads SEHNR; CDR2 reads FQNEAQ (reference sequence). Drawing the rest from reference TRBV7-9 and TRBJ1-5, the complete variable domain is DTGVSQNPRHKITKRGQNVTFRCDPISEHNRLYWYRQTLGQGPEFLTYFQNEAQLEKSRLLSDRFSAERPKGSFSTLEIQRTEQGDSAMYLCASSLGTGWPQHFGDGTRLSIL.